This TCR beta chain was profiled in a study of regulatory T cells in long-lasting Graves disease. As for the study in general: For under 3 months, newly diagnosed Graves' patients had been taking antithyroid drugs.

Time point described: newly diagnosed GD, antithyroid drugs for less than 3 months. Researchers made the TCR library from RNA that was extracted from PBMCs. Arm-PCR with iRepertoire HTBI primers amplified the CDR3 regions for these TCR beta libraries. One entry per CDR3 protein, called by TCRdb with MiXCR from the multiplex PCR reads. The table lists some 350,000 distinct CDR3 sequences, about 16% of them singletons. V trimming: 6 bases; J trimming: 3 bases; junction bases outside the gene matches: 7. This CDR3 spans 14 amino acids. This clonotype was counted many times. These sequences were also reported in another study, on T cells in Graves' hyperthyroidism and ophthalmopathy. That study reports: Ophthalmopathy was distinguished from stable hyperthyroidism by 13 V-J signatures.

The receptor was derived from a young woman with Graves disease. The sample here was peripheral blood mononuclear cells (PBMCs), taken at new diagnosis, from a patient treated with antithyroid drugs. The V gene is TRBV12-3 or TRBV12-4, the J gene TRBJ2-7; 8 bases agree with TRBD1. CDR3 sequence (DNA): TGTGCCAGCAGACCGGGACAGGACTACTACGAGCAGTACTTC. Amino acid sequence: CASRPGQDYYEQYF.